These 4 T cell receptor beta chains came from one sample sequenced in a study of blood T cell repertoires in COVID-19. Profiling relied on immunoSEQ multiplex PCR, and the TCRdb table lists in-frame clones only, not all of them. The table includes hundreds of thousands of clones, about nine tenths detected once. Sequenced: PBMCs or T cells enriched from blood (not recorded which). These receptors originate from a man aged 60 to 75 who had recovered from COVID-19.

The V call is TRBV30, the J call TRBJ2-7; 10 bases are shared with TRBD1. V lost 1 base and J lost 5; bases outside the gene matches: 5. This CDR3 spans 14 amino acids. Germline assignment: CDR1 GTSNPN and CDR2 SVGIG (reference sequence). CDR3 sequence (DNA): TGTGCCTGGAGTGCGGGACAGGGGACCCACGAGCAGTACTTC. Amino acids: CAWSAGQGTHEQYF.

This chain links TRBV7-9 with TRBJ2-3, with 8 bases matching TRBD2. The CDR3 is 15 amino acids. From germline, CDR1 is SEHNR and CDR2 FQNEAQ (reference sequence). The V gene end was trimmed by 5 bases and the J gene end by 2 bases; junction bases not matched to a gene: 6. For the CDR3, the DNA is TGTGCCAGCAGCGAAACTAGCGGAGACACAGATACGCAGTATTTT. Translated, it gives CASSETSGDTDTQYF.

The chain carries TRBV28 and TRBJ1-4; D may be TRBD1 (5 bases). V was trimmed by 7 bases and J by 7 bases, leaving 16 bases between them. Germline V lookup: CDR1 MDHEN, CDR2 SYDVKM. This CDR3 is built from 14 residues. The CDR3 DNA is TGTGCCAGCACCACGACACTAAGGGGTGAAAAACTGTTTTTT. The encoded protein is CASTTTLRGEKLFF.

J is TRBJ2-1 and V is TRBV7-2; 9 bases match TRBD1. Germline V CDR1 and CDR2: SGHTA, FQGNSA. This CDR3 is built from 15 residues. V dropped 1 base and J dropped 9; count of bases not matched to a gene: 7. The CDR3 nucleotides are TGTGCCAGCAGCTTAGGTAGACAGGGGGTCGGTGAGCAGTTCTTC. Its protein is CASSLGRQGVGEQFF.